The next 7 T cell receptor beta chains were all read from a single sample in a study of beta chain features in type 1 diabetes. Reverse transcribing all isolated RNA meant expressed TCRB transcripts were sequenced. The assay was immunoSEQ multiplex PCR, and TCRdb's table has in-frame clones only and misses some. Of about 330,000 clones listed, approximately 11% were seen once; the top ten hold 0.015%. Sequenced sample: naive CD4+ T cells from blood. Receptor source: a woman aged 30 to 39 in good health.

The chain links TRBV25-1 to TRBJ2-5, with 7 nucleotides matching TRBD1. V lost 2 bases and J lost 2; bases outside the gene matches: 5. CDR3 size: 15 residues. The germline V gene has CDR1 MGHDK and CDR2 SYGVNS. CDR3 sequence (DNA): TGTGCCAGCAGTGAAATGGGACAGCCACAAGAGACCCAGTACTTC. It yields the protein CASSEMGQPQETQYF.

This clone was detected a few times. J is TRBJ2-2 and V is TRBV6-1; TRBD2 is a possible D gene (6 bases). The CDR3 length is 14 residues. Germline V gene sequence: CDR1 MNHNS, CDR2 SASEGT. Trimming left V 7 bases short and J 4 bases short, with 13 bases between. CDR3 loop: CASIGGSITGELFF. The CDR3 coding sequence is TGTGCCAGCATCGGGGGATCTATCACCGGGGAGCTGTTTTTT.

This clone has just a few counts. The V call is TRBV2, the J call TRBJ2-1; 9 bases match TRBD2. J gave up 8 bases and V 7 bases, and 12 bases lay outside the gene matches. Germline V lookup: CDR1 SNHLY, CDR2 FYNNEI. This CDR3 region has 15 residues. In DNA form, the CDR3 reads TGTGCCAGCACCTCTAGCGGGATAATCCTCGATGAGCAGTTCTTC. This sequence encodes CASTSSGIILDEQFF.

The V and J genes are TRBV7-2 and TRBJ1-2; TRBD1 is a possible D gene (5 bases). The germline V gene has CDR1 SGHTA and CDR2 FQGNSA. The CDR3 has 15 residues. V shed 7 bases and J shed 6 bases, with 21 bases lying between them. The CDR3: CASTTAGRRADGYTF. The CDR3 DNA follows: TGTGCCAGCACTACGGCAGGTCGCAGGGCGGATGGCTACACCTTC.

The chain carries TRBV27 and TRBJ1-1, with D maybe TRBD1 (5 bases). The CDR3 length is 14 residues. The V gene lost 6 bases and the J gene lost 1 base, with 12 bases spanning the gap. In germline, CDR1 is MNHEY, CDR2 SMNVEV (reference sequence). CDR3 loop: CASRTDSWNTEAFF. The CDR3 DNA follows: TGTGCCAGCAGAACCGACAGCTGGAACACTGAAGCTTTCTTT.

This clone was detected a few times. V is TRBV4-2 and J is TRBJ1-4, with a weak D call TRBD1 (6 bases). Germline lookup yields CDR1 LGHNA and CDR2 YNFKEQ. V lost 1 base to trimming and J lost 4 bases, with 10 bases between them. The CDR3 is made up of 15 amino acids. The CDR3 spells CASSQGPQGNEKLFF. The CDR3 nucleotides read TGTGCCAGCAGCCAAGGCCCACAGGGTAATGAAAAACTGTTTTTT.

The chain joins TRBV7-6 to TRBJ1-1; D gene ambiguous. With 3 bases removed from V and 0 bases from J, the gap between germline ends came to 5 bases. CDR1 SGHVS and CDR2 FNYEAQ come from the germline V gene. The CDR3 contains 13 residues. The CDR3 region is CASSLSVNTEAFF. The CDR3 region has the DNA TGTGCCAGCAGCTTGTCAGTGAACACTGAAGCTTTCTTT.